This T cell receptor beta chain was captured in a study of identical twins. TCRdb re-called the 5' RACE reads through MiXCR, storing one row per CDR3 protein. Of 450,000 to 650,000 distinct CDR3 sequences in the sample, around 15% are singletons; the top ten hold 0.35% to 0.45%. The CDR3 runs 16 residues. Germline loops: CDR1 SGHRS, CDR2 YFSETQ. V lost 0 bases and J 6 bases, leaving 16 bases between the germline ends. This sample was shared with a second study, whose subject was yellow fever vaccine responses in identical twins.

The source of this sequence is a woman between 18 and 29 years old in good health. The chain is built from TRBV5-1 and TRBJ2-1; unclear D gene. Specimen: CD4+ T cells sorted from blood. The CDR3 loop reads CASSLVVTSVSNEQFF. Written as DNA, the CDR3 is TGCGCCAGCAGCTTGGTAGTGACATCGGTCTCCAATGAGCAGTTCTTC.